A single sample gave rise to the 12 T cell receptor beta chains below, sequenced in a study of cytomegalovirus exposure and HLA in healthy donors. Profiling relied on immunoSEQ multiplex PCR, and the TCRdb table lists in-frame clones only, not all of them. Here the sample spans some 210,000 clones, roughly 83% being singletons. Sequencing was carried out using PBMCs. The receptors originated from a woman younger than 30 in good health and CMV-seronegative.

This clone was detected only a few times. The V call is TRBV5-1, the J call TRBJ1-1; TRBD1 is a possible D gene (5 bases). The CDR3 consists of 18 residues. Germline V gene data show CDR1 as SGHRS and CDR2 as YFSETQ. The V end lost 5 bases, the J end lost 1 base, and 24 bases lay between the germline ends. CDR3 in DNA: TGCGCCAGCAGGGGGGAACTTGATATAGGACAACCGAACACTGAAGCTTTCTTT. It yields the protein CASRGELDIGQPNTEAFF.

CDR3 DNA sequence: TGTGCCAGCAGCTGGACAGGGAAAAACTATGGCTACACCTTC. This encodes CASSWTGKNYGYTF. This chain joins TRBV5-6 and TRBJ1-2; 8 bases agree with TRBD1. With V trimmed by 3 bases and J by 2 bases, 3 bases remained unmatched. Germline-derived CDR1 and CDR2 are SGHDT and YYEEEE. This CDR3 has 14 residues.

This clone has only a few counts. The chain combines TRBV13 with TRBJ1-5, with D unresolved. CDR1 PRHDT and CDR2 FYEKMQ come from the germline V gene (reference sequence). Trimming removed 5 bases from V and 1 base from J, with 18 bases in between. The CDR3 consists of 17 residues. The CDR3: CASSTSGSGLSNQPQHF. In nucleotides, the CDR3 is TGTGCCAGCAGCACTAGCGGGTCAGGACTGAGCAATCAGCCCCAGCATTTT. Supplemented by reference TRBV13 and TRBJ1-5, the full variable domain reads AAGVIQSPRHLIKEKRETATLKCYPIPRHDTVYWYQQGPGQDPQFLISFYEKMQSDKGSIPDRFSAQQFSDYHSELNMSSLELGDSALYFCASSTSGSGLSNQPQHFGDGTRLSIL.

This clone was detected a few times. Different DNA sequences within this sample yield the same CDR3. The chain carries TRBV6-5 and TRBJ1-1, with D unclear. V dropped 0 bases and J dropped 1 base, with 3 bases sitting between them. CDR1 is MNHEY and CDR2 is SVGAGI in the germline V gene. The CDR3 contains 13 residues. CDR3 sequence (DNA): TGTGCCAGCAGTTACTCCCAGAACACTGAAGCTTTCTTT. Translating it yields CASSYSQNTEAFF.

This chain links TRBV30 with TRBJ1-3, with D tentatively TRBD1 (5 bases). Trimming took 1 base from V and 1 from J, leaving 14 bases between them. Per germline, CDR1 GTSNPN and CDR2 SVGIG (reference sequence). The CDR3 is made up of 16 amino acids. Here the CDR3 DNA reads TGTGCCTGGAGTGGAGGGGCAGCACGATCTGGAAACACCATATATTTT. Its protein is CAWSGGAARSGNTIYF.

This clone was detected only a few times. The rearrangement uses TRBV5-1 and TRBJ1-5, with no clear D. The CDR3 length is 13 residues. V was pared by 0 bases and J by 3 bases, with 4 bases between. Looked up from germline, CDR1 is SGHRS and CDR2 is YFSETQ. The CDR3 DNA is TGCGCCAGCAGCTTGGATTACAATCAGCCCCAGCATTTT. Translated, it gives CASSLDYNQPQHF.

The chain combines TRBV25-1 with TRBJ1-4; 8 bases are shared with TRBD1. This CDR3 region has 12 residues. CDR1 and CDR2 (germline): MGHDK, SYGVNS. V lost 6 bases to trimming and J lost 7 bases; unmatched junction nucleotides: 1. This chain's CDR3 is CASRGQVEKLFF. The DNA for the CDR3 is TGTGCCAGCAGGGGACAGGTTGAAAAACTGTTTTTT.

The rearrangement links TRBV30 to TRBJ2-5; D is unclear. The CDR3 covers 14 residues. CDR1 GTSNPN and CDR2 SVGIG come from the germline V gene (reference sequence). The V gene lost 3 bases and the J gene lost 4 bases, with 15 bases spanning the gap. The CDR3 here is CAWSLEPGRETQYF. CDR3 coding DNA: TGTGCCTGGAGCCTCGAGCCAGGACGAGAGACCCAGTACTTC. The full variable domain, in which reference TRBV30 and TRBJ2-5 provide the parts outside the CDR3, is SQTIHQWPATLVQPVGSPLSLECTVEGTSNPNLYWYRQAAGRGLQLLFYSVGIGQISSEVPQNLSASRPQDRQFILSSKKLLLSDSGFYLCAWSLEPGRETQYFGPGTRLLVL.

The CDR3 region is CASSPGRGVSYEQYF. CDR3 nucleotides: TGTGCCAGCAGCCCCGGCAGGGGGGTGTCCTACGAGCAGTACTTC. The V gene is TRBV5-4, the J gene TRBJ2-7; tentatively, D is TRBD1 (7 bases). The ends were cut back, 4 bases at V and 1 base at J, with 15 bases in the middle. This CDR3 has 15 amino acids. Germline V gene sequence: CDR1 SGHNT, CDR2 YYREEE (reference sequence). Together with reference TRBV5-4 and TRBJ2-7, the CDR3 gives the full variable domain: ETGVTQSPTHLIKTRGQQVTLRCSSQSGHNTVSWYQQALGQGPQFIFQYYREEENGRGNFPPRFSGLQFPNYSSELNVNALELDDSALYLCASSPGRGVSYEQYFGPGTRLTVT.

This clone was counted between two and nine times. This chain connects TRBV6-5 to TRBJ1-1, with a tentative D call TRBD1 (5 bases). Germline loops: CDR1 MNHEY, CDR2 SVGAGI. This CDR3 spans 15 amino acids. V lost 7 bases, J lost 4 bases, and 19 bases lay in between. The CDR3 spells CASTRGLRGSTEAFF. In DNA form, the CDR3 reads TGTGCCAGCACCCGCGGCCTCCGGGGGAGCACTGAAGCTTTCTTT.

V and J are TRBV10-3 and TRBJ1-3; no firm D call. The CDR3 spans 15 residues. The V gene's germline CDR1 is ENHRY and CDR2 SYGVKD. V lost 0 bases and J 0 bases, leaving 6 bases between the germline ends. In DNA, the CDR3 is TGTGCCATCAGTGAGTCTGTGGGCTCTGGAAACACCATATATTTT. Amino acids: CAISESVGSGNTIYF.

A remark on this clone: The sample holds other DNA sequences that translate to the same CDR3. The V call is TRBV19, the J call TRBJ1-1, with D perhaps TRBD1 (6 bases). Between the trimmed V and J ends, which lost 6 bases and 2 bases, there was a span of 10 bases. Germline CDR1 and CDR2: LNHDA and SQIVND (reference sequence). This CDR3 region has 13 residues. In nucleotides, the CDR3 is TGTGCCAGTAGCATCGGGACAAACACTGAAGCTTTCTTT. Translated, it gives CASSIGTNTEAFF.